Included here is one T cell receptor beta chain sequence, with context. What it binds is unknown. This sample stems from a study of PD-1 blockade in classical Hodgkin lymphoma. Study-wide results and limits: Patients who initiated nivolumab within 1 year of ASCT were excluded.

Profiling relied on immunoSEQ multiplex PCR, and the TCRdb table lists in-frame clones only, not all of them. Counted here are around 66,000 clones, approximately 90% occurring once; the ten biggest clones make up 15%. In every patient, relapse followed autologous stem cell transplantation, while exposure to brentuximab vedotin differed. Patients reached a best response of complete response, partial response or progressive disease. CDR1 is SGHNT and CDR2 is YYREEE in the germline V gene (reference sequence). The CDR3 spans 16 residues. V gave up 2 bases and J gave up 1 base; unmatched junction bases: 7.

The V and J genes are TRBV5-4 and TRBJ2-7; TRBD2 matches 9 bases. The material was peripheral blood mononuclear cells (PBMCs), obtained at baseline. The sequence was obtained from a human donor with classical Hodgkin lymphoma. CDR3 amino acids: CASSLGQRGASYEQYF. The CDR3 region has the DNA TGTGCCAGCAGCTTAGGCCAGCGGGGGGCATCCTACGAGCAGTACTTC.